This T cell receptor (beta chain) was observed in a study of identical twins (TCRdb year 2016). About the study as a whole: To test whether fetal clonotypes persist, the study used deep sequencing on TCR alpha and beta repertoires from monozygotic twins, unrelated adults of various ages, and cord blood. To rule out contamination, the twin experiments were replicated at different times with different library preparation protocols. Results and caveats for the whole study, not just this receptor: Because the same donors could not be followed over many years, the conclusions relied on cross-sectional statistical analysis. Invariant T cells such as MAIT and iNKT could partly confound zero-insertion analyses, although diverse VJ usage argued against such confounding for most clonotypes. In beta out-of-frame sequences, excess twin sharing was weaker, because having fewer shared sequences lowered the signal-to-noise ratio. Compared with coincidental sharing between unrelated individuals, out-of-frame TCR alpha sequences shared between twins had an excess of sequences with low generation probability. Abundant cord blood beta clonotypes carried fewer insertions; young adult naive repertoires showed a weaker similar trend, while memory repertoires showed none. In monozygotic twins, recombination models systematically underestimated out-of-frame TCR alpha sharing, but the models matched the sharing seen between unrelated individuals.

On this clonotype: Its antigen remains undetermined. Base qualities are not recorded, but no much larger clone differs from it by a single base.

CDR1 and CDR2 were assigned from the germline V gene as SGHRS and YFSETQ. The cysteine opens and the phenylalanine closes a CDR3 of 15 amino acids. The read is trimmed to its CDR3 DNA, 45 bases read in frame from base 1. V drops 1 base and J drops 4 bases, leaving 11 bases in between. Only healthy Caucasian donors were included. The twin cohort consisted of three pairs of female monozygotic twins, all aged about 18 to 29 years. Positive isolation kits from Invitrogen were used to isolate the CD4+ and CD8+ T cell populations. Library prep was done by 5' RACE. Sequencer: Illumina HiSeq 2000. A universal primer binding site was introduced by template switching, and a unique molecular identifier was present in the final cDNA, enabling accurate counting of TCR cDNA molecules. Specific primers in the conserved constant-segment region were used to synthesize first-strand cDNA for TCR alpha and beta chains. To control for contamination, each cDNA library was double barcoded with a SMART-Mk sample barcode plus Illumina barcodes. Two successive PCR steps introduced TruSeq adapter sequences along with Illumina sample barcodes. TCR alpha and beta cDNA libraries were sequenced on the Illumina HiSeq platform with custom primers. On the authors' methods: MiGEC processed the raw reads to extract unique molecular identifiers, while MiXCR was used to determine the CDR3 positions. For each individual, recombination models were inferred using an EM algorithm with the repgenHMM and IGoR tools. Shared clonotypes were analyzed with the tcR package in R, and sharing was normalized by the product of cloneset sizes. To study raw recombination free of thymic and clonal selection effects, out-of-frame nonproductive sequences were analyzed. TCRdb redid the processing of the public reads, applying fastp at Q25 and MiXCR, and retained in-frame beta chains. Identical CDR3 proteins give one entry, which carries the most common genes and DNA. These V and J calls rely on TCRdb rather than the paper's analysis. The sample table shows 500,000 to 550,000 distinct CDR3 sequences, and about 22% are seen once. Clones ranked in the top ten supply approximately 0.48% of the sample.

The same data also went into a second study, on yellow fever vaccine responses in identical twins. The second paper states: The authors reported that the T cell response to vaccination in identical twins appeared partly convergent and partly personalized. Focusing on identical twins, the study followed the T cell clones that responded to the vaccine, and did so with precision.

The TCR was taken from a young woman in good health. The sequencing sample was made of CD4+ T cells sorted from blood. The rearrangement joined TRBV5-1 to TRBJ2-2; a confident D gene designation cannot be given. The bases read TGCGCCAGCAGCTTGACCCTCCCGAGCACCGGGGAGCTGTTTTTT. It codes for CASSLTLPSTGELFF. Where the CDR3 stops, the reference TRBV5-1 and TRBJ2-2 genes take over; the full variable domain is KAGVTQTPRYLIKTRGQQVTLSCSPISGHRSVSWYQQTPGQGLQFLFEYFSETQRNKGNFPGRFSGRQFSNSRSEMNVSTLELGDSALYLCASSLTLPSTGELFFGEGSRLTVL.